This entry describes one T cell receptor beta chain. Antigen: not known. The data stem from a study of OX40 agonist ivuxolimab in advanced cancers. For the study at large: Antecedent anti-PD-1, anti-PD-L1 or anti-CTLA-4 therapy was permissible, with roughly 36% having received some. Study observations and caveats: Low normalized T-cell clonal expansion also characterized some of the nonresponders.

The CDR3 extends over 15 amino acids. Germline V gene sequence: CDR1 SGHVS, CDR2 FQNEAQ. V trimming: 5 bases; J trimming: 6 bases; junction bases outside the gene matches: 10. Here immunoSEQ multiplex PCR was the method, and the copy in TCRdb shows in-frame clones only, minus some. This sample carries tens of thousands of clones, 85% to 90% of them seen once, and the ten largest clones take 5.5% to 8%. This chain connects TRBV7-8 to TRBJ2-3, with 8 bases matching TRBD1. This clonotype originated in an adult with an advanced solid tumor such as melanoma, head and neck, liver or kidney cancer. The source material was CD4+ or CD8+ T cells sorted from blood, sampled in a trial of the OX40 agonist ivuxolimab. This CDR3 reads CASSHRGWEADTQYF. In DNA form, the CDR3 reads TGTGCCAGCAGCCACAGGGGGTGGGAGGCCGATACGCAGTATTTT.